These T cell receptor beta chains were read from a single sample in a study of CD8+CD57+ T cells in acquired aplastic anemia. MiXCR was run by TCRdb on the reads, yielding one entry per CDR3 protein. The sample includes about 160,000 distinct CDR3 sequences, around 50% of them seen just once. Sequences were obtained from sorted CD4+, CD8+, or CD8+CD57+ T cells (not recorded which) from PBMCs. All receptors derive from a human donor with aplastic anemia. Each CDR3 is given with its conserved first and last residue. A D gene is named only where the DNA matches it firmly. Size is stated for part of the rows, as once, few or many counts, or as a class when the clone is expanded.

v_gene	len	abundance	j_gene	d_gene	CDR3nt	CDR3aa
TRBV20-1	14	many	TRBJ2-7	-	TGCAGTGCTAGAGAAGGACAGACTTCCTACGAGCAGTACTTC	CSAREGQTSYEQYF
TRBV7-9	14	many	TRBJ2-7	TRBD1	TGTGCCAGCAGCTTTGGGACAGCTAACTACGAGCAGTACTTC	CASSFGTANYEQYF
TRBV10-3	15	-	TRBJ1-1	TRBD1	TGTGCCATCAGTGACAGGACAGGGGAAAACACTGAAGCTTTCTTT	CAISDRTGENTEAFF
TRBV9	14	-	TRBJ1-6	TRBD1	TGTGCCAGCAGTGCTAGGACAGGGAATTCACCCCTCCACTTT	CASSARTGNSPLHF
TRBV29-1	14	-	TRBJ1-3	TRBD1	TGCAGCGTAAGGACAGGGCGGAATGGAAACACCATATATTTT	CSVRTGRNGNTIYF
TRBV12-5	13	few	TRBJ2-1	TRBD1	TGTGCTAGTGGTTTTTACAGGGGTTTTGAGCAGTTCTTC	CASGFYRGFEQFF
TRBV2	14	-	TRBJ2-3	TRBD2	TGTGCCAGCACCGAGCGGGGGAGCACAGATACGCAGTATTTT	CASTERGSTDTQYF
TRBV11-2	13	-	TRBJ2-7	-	TGTGCCAGCAGCTTAGATACGTTTAGAGAGCAGTACTTC	CASSLDTFREQYF
TRBV12-3/TRBV12-4	13	many	TRBJ1-1	-	TGTGCCAGCACCCCACAGGGTTGGGGTGAAGCTTTCTTT	CASTPQGWGEAFF
TRBV7-2	13	once	TRBJ2-7	-	TGTGCCAGCAGCTCCGGGACCAAATACGAGCAGTACTTC	CASSSGTKYEQYF
TRBV7-6	14	many	TRBJ1-6	-	TGTGCCAGCAGTCTGGCAGAAACTAATTCACCCCTCCACTTT	CASSLAETNSPLHF
TRBV12-3/TRBV12-4	11	-	TRBJ2-7	TRBD1	TGTGCCAGCAGTGACAGGGACGAGCAGTACTTC	CASSDRDEQYF
TRBV29-1	13	many	TRBJ1-1	-	TGCAGCGTTGGAAGACAGGAGAACACTGAAGCTTTCTTT	CSVGRQENTEAFF
TRBV20-1	13	-	TRBJ2-1	TRBD1	TGCAGTGGAGGGACAGGGGACTTCAGTGAGCAGTTCTTC	CSGGTGDFSEQFF
TRBV6-1	12	many	TRBJ2-7	-	TGTGCCAGCAGTCCAGGCCCAGGACGGGACCTCTTC	CASSPGPGRDLF
TRBV5-4	13	many	TRBJ2-3	-	TGTGCCAGCAGCTTGCGTGAGACAGATACGCAGTATTTT	CASSLRETDTQYF
TRBV20-1	16	many	TRBJ2-5	TRBD2	TGCAGTGCTAGAGATTTATCTAGCGGATCACAAGAGACCCAGTACTTC	CSARDLSSGSQETQYF
TRBV4-2	12	-	TRBJ2-1	-	TGTGCCAGCAGCCAAGGTTTCTATGAGCAGTTCTTC	CASSQGFYEQFF
TRBV29-1	12	-	TRBJ1-2	-	TGCAGCGTTGGGGGGAGCGGGGGTGGCTACACCTTC	CSVGGSGGGYTF
TRBV29-1	15	-	TRBJ1-1	-	TGCAGCGTTGCTAGGGACACTTCTACGAACACTGAAGCTTTCTTT	CSVARDTSTNTEAFF
TRBV24-1	15	many	TRBJ1-5	-	TGTGCCACCAGTGATTCTAGGACCGCGGTTGAGCCCCAGCATTTT	CATSDSRTAVEPQHF
TRBV20-1	16	once	TRBJ2-7	TRBD1	TGCAGTGCCAGCAGCCCCTGGGACAGGGTGGCCTACGAGCAGTACTTC	CSASSPWDRVAYEQYF
TRBV3-1	15	few	TRBJ2-1	TRBD2	TGTGCCAGCAGGACCACTAGCGGGAGTTACAATGAGCAGTTCTTC	CASRTTSGSYNEQFF
TRBV24-1	16	-	TRBJ2-1	-	TGTGCCACCAGTGATCGAAAGGGACGGTCCTACAATGAGCAGTTCTTC	CATSDRKGRSYNEQFF
TRBV25-1	11	many	TRBJ1-4	-	TGTGCCAGCAGGGGGGTGGAGAAACTGTTTTTT	CASRGVEKLFF
TRBV10-2	14	-	TRBJ1-2	TRBD1	TGCGCCAGCAGCTTGTATATGGACAGGGATGGCTACACCTTC	CASSLYMDRDGYTF
TRBV25-1	14	once	TRBJ2-6	-	TGTGCCAGCAGTGCCAGACCTGGGGCCAACGTCCTGACTTTC	CASSARPGANVLTF
TRBV6-2/TRBV6-3	12	many	TRBJ1-5	-	TGTGCCAGCAGTTACTTGTCGCAGCCCCAGCATTTT	CASSYLSQPQHF
TRBV6-5	15	many	TRBJ2-5	TRBD2	TGTGCCAGCAGTTCCCTGGGACTAGGGGAAGTGACCCAGTACTTC	CASSSLGLGEVTQYF
TRBV11-2	15	few	TRBJ2-3	TRBD2	TGTGCCAGCAGCGCCACTAGCGGGAGAACTGATACGCAGTATTTT	CASSATSGRTDTQYF
TRBV28	11	few	TRBJ1-2	-	TGTGCCAGCAGTGCAGGGTATGGCTACACCTTC	CASSAGYGYTF
TRBV20-1	15	many	TRBJ2-2	TRBD1	TGCAGTGCGGTACCGGGACAGAGGAACACCGGGGAGCTGTTTTTT	CSAVPGQRNTGELFF
TRBV19	15	-	TRBJ2-3	TRBD2	TGTGCCAGCAAATCTAGCGGGGCAAGCACAGATACGCAGTATTTT	CASKSSGASTDTQYF
TRBV5-6	14	many	TRBJ1-2	-	TGTGCCAGCAGCTCATGGGGGGTCGACTATGGCTACACCTTC	CASSSWGVDYGYTF
TRBV29-1	16	once	TRBJ2-1	-	TGCAGTGCTAGACACGCACAGGTGAGCTCCTACAATGAGCAGTTCTTC	CSARHAQVSSYNEQFF
TRBV3-1	14	-	TRBJ1-2	TRBD1	TGTGCCAGCAGCCAAGGGACAGGAACATATGGCTACACCTTC	CASSQGTGTYGYTF
TRBV5-1	15	-	TRBJ2-1	-	TGCGCCAGCAGCACAGACAGGTACCCCTCGGATGAGCAGTTCTTC	CASSTDRYPSDEQFF